Below, 7 T cell receptor beta chains from the same sample are listed, as sequenced in a study of cytotoxic CD8 clonotypes in ibrutinib-treated CLL. TCRdb keeps only in-frame clones here, not all; method: immunoSEQ multiplex PCR. The sample has 15,000 to 20,000 clones, about 80% seen once. The material sequenced was PBMCs, taken before ibrutinib treatment. The receptors stem from a human donor with chronic lymphocytic leukemia.

This clone was observed a few times. The chain carries TRBV29-1 and TRBJ1-1; D is ambiguous. The V end lost 7 bases, the J end lost 5 bases, and 11 bases lay between the germline ends. The length of the CDR3 is 11 residues. From germline, CDR1 is SQVTM and CDR2 ANQGSEA. CDR3 in DNA: TGCAGCGGCGCAAGGGTGACTGAAGCTTTCTTT. It translates to CSGARVTEAFF. The variable domain in full, completed from reference TRBV29-1 and TRBJ1-1, reads SAVISQKPSRDICQRGTSLTIQCQVDSQVTMMFWYRQQPGQSLTLIATANQGSEATYESGFVIDKFPISRPNLTFSTLTVSNMSPEDSSIYLCSGARVTEAFFGQGTRLTVV.

The J gene is TRBJ2-7, the V gene TRBV5-1; 8 bases agree with TRBD2. The CDR3 sequence is 15 residues long. V lost 4 bases and J lost 2; bases outside the gene matches: 8. Germline V CDR1 and CDR2: SGHRS, YFSETQ. CDR3 in amino acids: CASSPGLVKPYEQYF. For the CDR3, the DNA is TGCGCCAGCAGCCCGGGACTAGTGAAGCCCTACGAGCAGTACTTC.

This chain connects TRBV9 to TRBJ2-2, with D maybe TRBD1 (6 bases). The V and J ends lost 0 bases and 1 base respectively, with 7 bases between them. The germline V gene has CDR1 SGDLS and CDR2 YYNGEE. The CDR3 spans 15 residues. The CDR3 reads CASSVVTGNTGELFF. CDR3 in DNA: TGTGCCAGCAGCGTAGTGACAGGGAACACCGGGGAGCTGTTTTTT.

The chain uses TRBV9 and TRBJ2-2, with TRBD2 matching over 10 bases. J gave up 1 base and V 0 bases, and 0 bases lay outside the gene matches. CDR3 length: 16 residues. Germline-derived CDR1 and CDR2 are SGDLS and YYNGEE. The CDR3 bases are TGTGCCAGCAGCGTAGGACTAGCGGGGAACACCGGGGAGCTGTTTTTT. It specifies CASSVGLAGNTGELFF.

The V call is TRBV28, the J call TRBJ1-1; 10 nucleotides agree with TRBD1. This CDR3 has 16 residues. V was pared by 6 bases and J by 4 bases, with 11 bases of the junction left unmatched. Germline V gene lookup returns CDR1 MDHEN and CDR2 SYDVKM. The CDR3 reads CASSTGTGVGATEAFF. The CDR3 nucleotides read TGTGCCAGCAGCACCGGGACAGGGGTAGGGGCCACTGAAGCTTTCTTT. Based on the CDR3 plus reference TRBV28 and TRBJ1-1, the full variable domain is DVKVTQSSRYLVKRTGEKVFLECVQDMDHENMFWYRQDPGLGLRLIYFSYDVKMKEKGDIPEGYSVSREKKERFSLILESASTNQTSMYLCASSTGTGVGATEAFFGQGTRLTVV.

The V and J genes are TRBV19 and TRBJ1-5; D not resolved. Germline V CDR1 and CDR2: LNHDA, SQIVND (reference sequence). The V and J ends lost 1 base and 6 bases respectively, with 7 bases between them. The CDR3 loop spans 13 amino acids. The CDR3 bases are TGTGCCAGTAGTATAGGAGGGAGTCAGCCCCAGCATTTT. This codes for CASSIGGSQPQHF.

The chain is built from TRBV7-9 and TRBJ1-1; TRBD1 aligns across 10 bases. V lost 2 bases to trimming and J lost 1 base; unmatched junction nucleotides: 7. Germline V lookup: CDR1 SEHNR, CDR2 FQNEAQ (reference sequence). The CDR3 consists of 17 residues. CDR3 DNA sequence: TGTGCCAGCAGCTTAAAATGGACAGGGGGGACGAACACTGAAGCTTTCTTT. Protein sequence: CASSLKWTGGTNTEAFF.